The 26 T cell receptor beta chains below were found in one sample sequenced in a study of blood T cell repertoires in COVID-19. Method: immunoSEQ multiplex PCR; TCRdb's copy keeps in-frame clones and lacks some. The data contain roughly 330,000 clones, 88% of them singletons. The specimen was PBMCs or T cells enriched from blood (not recorded which). These receptors all come from a man younger than 45 who had recovered from COVID-19.

The rearrangement joins TRBV7-9 to TRBJ1-5; the match to TRBD1 covers 8 bases. V lost 3 bases to trimming and J lost 6 bases; unmatched junction nucleotides: 4. The germline gives CDR1 SEHNR, CDR2 FQNEAQ (reference sequence). This CDR3 is 14 amino acids long. The CDR3 loop reads CASSFRTGLQPQHF. The CDR3 nucleotides are TGTGCCAGCAGCTTTAGGACAGGGCTTCAGCCCCAGCATTTT.

CDR3 sequence (DNA): TGTGCCAGCAAGGAGGGTAGCGGGGGCCAAGAGACCCAGTACTTC. Translated: CASKEGSGGQETQYF. This rearrangement joins TRBV9 to TRBJ2-5; 9 nucleotides agree with TRBD2. V dropped 6 bases and J dropped 1; count of bases not matched to a gene: 7. This CDR3 has 15 amino acids. Germline CDR1 reads SGDLS; CDR2 reads YYNGEE.

The genes are TRBV7-9 and TRBJ1-6; D is possibly TRBD1 (6 bases). This CDR3 contains 14 residues. Germline CDR1 reads SEHNR; CDR2 reads FQNEAQ (reference sequence). V was clipped by 6 bases and J by 5 bases, with 11 bases between them. The CDR3 nucleotides are TGTGCCAGCAGGGAGACAGGAAATAATTCACCCCTCCACTTT. Its protein is CASRETGNNSPLHF.

J is TRBJ2-5 and V is TRBV7-9; TRBD1 matches at 12 bases. In germline, CDR1 is SEHNR, CDR2 FQNEAQ (reference sequence). The CDR3 length is 16 residues. V gave up 1 base and J gave up 4 bases; unmatched junction bases: 4. CDR3 sequence reads: CASSLVGTGGGETQYF. The CDR3, as DNA: TGTGCCAGCAGCTTAGTCGGGACAGGGGGCGGAGAGACCCAGTACTTC.

The rearrangement links TRBV3-1 (or the pseudogene TRBV3-2) to TRBJ1-1, with 7 bases aligning to TRBD1. This CDR3 is 14 amino acids long. V shed 5 bases, J shed 4 bases, and the junction held 7 bases outside the gene matches. Germline V lookup: CDR1 LGHDT, CDR2 YNNKEL (reference sequence). The CDR3 region is CASSSRDSGTEAFF. CDR3 in DNA: TGTGCCAGCAGCTCCCGGGACAGTGGCACTGAAGCTTTCTTT.

The chain carries TRBV5-1 and TRBJ2-6; D might be TRBD2 (6 bases). The CDR3 length is 15 residues. Germline assignment: CDR1 SGHRS and CDR2 YFSETQ. V was shortened by 3 bases and J by 0 bases, with 7 bases between the two germline ends. For the CDR3, the DNA is TGCGCCAGCAGCTCGGGGGACTCTGGGGCCAACGTCCTGACTTTC. It encodes CASSSGDSGANVLTF.

The chain couples TRBV9 to TRBJ1-1; D is unresolved. V was cut by 0 bases and J by 2 bases, with 8 bases left in between. The CDR3 loop spans 14 amino acids. Per the germline V gene, CDR1 is SGDLS and CDR2 is YYNGEE. CDR3 sequence (DNA): TGTGCCAGCAGCGTAGACGGCGGAAACACTGAAGCTTTCTTT. This sequence encodes CASSVDGGNTEAFF.

V and J are TRBV27 and TRBJ2-1, with D possibly matching TRBD1 (5 bases). The CDR3 consists of 13 residues. Trimming left V 2 bases short and J 7 bases short, with 9 bases between. The germline CDR1 and CDR2 sequences are MNHEY and SMNVEV (reference sequence). CDR3 DNA: TGTGCCAGCAGTTTAAACAGGAGAAATGAGCAGTTCTTC. Protein: CASSLNRRNEQFF.

This sequence joins TRBV28 and TRBJ1-3; maybe TRBD1 (5 bases). CDR3 length equals 17 residues. The germline V gene has CDR1 MDHEN and CDR2 SYDVKM. V shed 2 bases and J shed 0 bases, with 14 bases lying between them. The CDR3 nucleotides read TGTGCCAGCAGTTTACCGGGACTTCTGACCTCTGGAAACACCATATATTTT. This gives the protein CASSLPGLLTSGNTIYF.

The chain uses TRBV11-3 and TRBJ2-7; perhaps TRBD1 as D (5 bases). The germline V and J ends were trimmed by 0 bases and 3 bases, with 6 bases remaining between them. CDR1 SGHNT and CDR2 YENEEA come from the germline V gene. This CDR3 is built from 13 residues. CDR3 nucleotide sequence: TGTGCCAGCAGCTTAGACAGGGACTACGAGCAGTACTTC. Encoded protein: CASSLDRDYEQYF.

J is TRBJ1-2 and V is TRBV28; 7 nucleotides line up with TRBD1. Germline values: CDR1 MDHEN, CDR2 SYDVKM. The CDR3 contains 15 residues. Trimming removed 4 bases from V and 4 bases from J; junction bases left unmatched: 9. This CDR3 is CASSSSGGGVYGYTF. CDR3 DNA: TGTGCCAGCAGTTCCTCAGGAGGGGGCGTCTATGGCTACACCTTC.

Only one count was recorded for this clone. V and J are TRBV9 and TRBJ2-1; the D gene is possibly TRBD1 (6 bases). CDR3 length: 15 residues. Trimming removed 0 bases from V and 5 bases from J, with 12 bases in between. The germline CDR1 and CDR2 sequences are SGDLS and YYNGEE. Here the CDR3 DNA reads TGTGCCAGCAGCGTAGGTGGGGGCCTCGACAATGAGCAGTTCTTC. Protein product: CASSVGGGLDNEQFF.

The rearrangement uses TRBV6-1 and TRBJ1-3; D uncertain. V lost 2 bases, J lost 2 bases, and 10 bases lay in between. CDR1 and CDR2 (germline): MNHNS, SASEGT. The CDR3 runs to 15 residues. This CDR3 is CASSEHAGTGNTIYF. As DNA, the CDR3 is TGTGCCAGCAGTGAACACGCGGGGACTGGAAACACCATATATTTT.

The V gene is TRBV27, the J gene TRBJ1-2; perhaps TRBD1 as D (5 bases). Deletions cut 1 base from V and 3 bases from J, with 21 bases between. In germline, CDR1 is MNHEY, CDR2 SMNVEV (reference sequence). CDR3 length equals 18 residues. The CDR3 here is CASSLFPALEGHHYGYTF. As DNA, the CDR3 is TGTGCCAGCAGTTTATTTCCCGCCTTAGAAGGACACCACTATGGCTACACCTTC.

This chain connects TRBV19 to TRBJ2-5; 7 bases align to TRBD1. The junction had 3 bases not matched to a gene; V was cut back by 3 bases and J by 2 bases. The CDR3 loop spans 14 amino acids. Germline CDR1 and CDR2: LNHDA and SQIVND (reference sequence). The DNA of the CDR3 is TGTGCCAGTAGTATCGGGACAGCGCAAGAGACCCAGTACTTC. Translation gives CASSIGTAQETQYF.

The chain couples TRBV11-2 to TRBJ2-2, with D possibly being TRBD1 (6 bases). The CDR3 runs to 14 residues. The germline gives CDR1 SGHAT, CDR2 FQNNGV. With 5 bases removed from V and 4 bases from J, the gap between germline ends came to 11 bases. The CDR3 nucleotides are TGTGCCAGCAGCCACGGACAGTTCACCGGGGAGCTGTTTTTT. It yields the protein CASSHGQFTGELFF.

This clone was seen once. The CDR3 nucleotides read TGTGCCAGCAGCACCACCGCTCATGCGGGGGCGGGCGGGGAGCTGTTTTTT. Protein: CASSTTAHAGAGGELFF. The chain couples TRBV7-9 to TRBJ2-2; D may be TRBD2 (7 bases). CDR3 length equals 17 residues. Germline lookup yields CDR1 SEHNR and CDR2 FQNEAQ (reference sequence). Trimming shortened V by 5 bases and J by 7 bases, and 23 bases separated the two germline ends.

This chain links TRBV30 with TRBJ2-1, with 9 bases identical to TRBD2. CDR1 GTSNPN and CDR2 SVGIG come from the germline V gene (reference sequence). Trimming took 0 bases from V and 2 from J; bases not matched to a gene: 5. The CDR3 runs 16 residues. CDR3 amino acids: CAWSVPAGGPYNEQFF. The CDR3 DNA sequence: TGTGCCTGGAGTGTCCCCGCGGGGGGGCCCTACAATGAGCAGTTCTTC.

The chain uses TRBV27 and TRBJ2-7, with D unresolved. This CDR3 has 14 amino acids. Germline lookup yields CDR1 MNHEY and CDR2 SMNVEV (reference sequence). Trimming pared 6 bases from V and 1 base from J, leaving 13 bases between. The DNA of the CDR3 is TGTGCCAGCAGCCTTCTGGAGCAGTCCTACGAGCAGTACTTC. It yields the protein CASSLLEQSYEQYF.

With regard to this clone: A junction end diverges from the germline sequence, so it may reflect a read error. The chain uses TRBV3-1 (or the pseudogene TRBV3-2) and TRBJ2-7, with 10 bases identical to TRBD1. The CDR3 covers 13 residues. CDR1 and CDR2 (germline): LGHDT, YNNKEL (reference sequence). The CDR3 region is CASSQSGTGDRSF. The CDR3 DNA sequence: TGTGCCAGCAGCCAAAGCGGGACAGGGGATCGGTCCTTC.

This clone has a count of ten or more. The rearrangement uses TRBV7-2 and TRBJ1-2; 8 nucleotides agree with TRBD1. The CDR3 consists of 16 residues. Germline lookup yields CDR1 SGHTA and CDR2 FQGNSA. V gave up 1 base and J gave up 2 bases; unmatched junction bases: 6. CDR3 sequence: CASSLDLQGVNYGYTF. Written as DNA, the CDR3 is TGTGCCAGCAGCTTAGACCTACAGGGGGTGAACTATGGCTACACCTTC.

This chain uses TRBV3-1 (or the pseudogene TRBV3-2) with TRBJ1-3; no clear D gene. With 0 bases removed from V and 0 bases from J, the gap between germline ends came to 12 bases. The germline V gene has CDR1 LGHDT and CDR2 YNNKEL (reference sequence). The CDR3 is 17 residues long. The CDR3 reads CASSQDFPGFSGNTIYF. The CDR3 nucleotides are TGTGCCAGCAGCCAAGACTTCCCGGGGTTCTCTGGAAACACCATATATTTT.

V and J are TRBV27 and TRBJ1-5; 7 bases match TRBD1. The CDR3 length is 14 residues. Germline V gene lookup returns CDR1 MNHEY and CDR2 SMNVEV (reference sequence). V was pared by 6 bases and J by 0 bases, with 2 bases of the junction left unmatched. The DNA of the CDR3 is TGTGCCAGCAGACAGGGGTTTAGCAATCAGCCCCAGCATTTT. It encodes CASRQGFSNQPQHF.

The CDR3 is CASSPLKAETLQVYNEQFF. The CDR3, as DNA: TGTGCCAGCTCACCACTAAAGGCCGAGACGTTACAGGTGTACAATGAGCAGTTCTTC. The J gene is TRBJ2-1, the V gene TRBV18; D is perhaps TRBD1 (5 bases). The V end lost 1 base, the J end lost 4 bases, and 23 bases lay between the germline ends. This CDR3 comprises 19 residues. Germline V gene data show CDR1 as KGHSH and CDR2 as LQKENI.

The chain combines TRBV2 with TRBJ1-6; 7 positions match TRBD1. CDR1 is SNHLY and CDR2 is FYNNEI in the germline V gene. V was clipped by 8 bases and J by 2 bases; unmatched bases: 3. This CDR3 has 14 residues. CDR3 sequence (DNA): TGTGCCAGCCGACAGGGCCCCTATAATTCACCCCTCCACTTT. This encodes CASRQGPYNSPLHF.

This clone has a single count. The chain employs TRBV19 and TRBJ1-3, with D possibly TRBD1 on 6 matching bases. This CDR3 is built from 12 residues. V was clipped by 5 bases and J by 8 bases, with 10 bases between them. CDR1 LNHDA and CDR2 SQIVND come from the germline V gene (reference sequence). This CDR3 is CASSPPGDTIYF. The DNA for the CDR3 is TGTGCCAGTAGTCCACCAGGGGACACCATATATTTT.